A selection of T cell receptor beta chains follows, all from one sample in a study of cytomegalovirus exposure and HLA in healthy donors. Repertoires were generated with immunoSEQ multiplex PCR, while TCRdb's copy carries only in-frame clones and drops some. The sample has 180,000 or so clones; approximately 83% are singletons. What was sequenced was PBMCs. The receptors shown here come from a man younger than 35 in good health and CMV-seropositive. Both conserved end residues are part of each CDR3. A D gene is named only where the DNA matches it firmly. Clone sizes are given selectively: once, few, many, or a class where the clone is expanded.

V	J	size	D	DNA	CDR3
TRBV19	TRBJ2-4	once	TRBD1	TGTGCCAGTAGTCATACGGGACAGGGCCTAGCCAAAAACATTCAGTACTTC	CASSHTGQGLAKNIQYF
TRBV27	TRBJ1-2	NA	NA	TGTGCCAGCAGTAGGACAGAGGGGTACTATGGCTACACCTTC	CASSRTEGYYGYTF
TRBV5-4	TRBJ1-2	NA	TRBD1	TGTGCCACCGAAGGACAGGCAGACTATGGCTACACCTTC	CATEGQADYGYTF
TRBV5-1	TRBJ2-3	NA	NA	TGCGCCAGCAGCTTCTCAGGGGGCACAGATACGCAGTATTTT	CASSFSGGTDTQYF
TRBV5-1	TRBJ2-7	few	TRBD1	TGCGCCAGCAGCTCAGGGGGTGTCGAGCAGTACTTC	CASSSGGVEQYF
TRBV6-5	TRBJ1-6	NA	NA	TGTGCCAGCAGTTACTCCCTCGCCTATAATTCACCCCTCCACTTT	CASSYSLAYNSPLHF
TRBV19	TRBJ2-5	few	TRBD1	TGTGCCAGTAGTAGCCGGGACAGGCTTAATGGGACCCAGTACTTC	CASSSRDRLNGTQYF
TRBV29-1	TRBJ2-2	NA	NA	TGCAGCGTTGTCACCATACGGAGCACCGGGGAGCTGTTTTTT	CSVVTIRSTGELFF
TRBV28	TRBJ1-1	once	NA	TGTGCCAGCAGTTTGCTGGGCAGAGTAAGTGAAGCTTTCTTT	CASSLLGRVSEAFF
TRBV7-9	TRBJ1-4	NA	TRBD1	TGTGCCAGCAGCATGGGACAGGGGGCCGTGTTAGAAAAACTGTTTTTT	CASSMGQGAVLEKLFF
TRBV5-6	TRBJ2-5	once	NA	TGTGCCAGCATCAATAAGCAAATATACCAAGAGACCCAGTACTTC	CASINKQIYQETQYF
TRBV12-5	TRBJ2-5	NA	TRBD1	TGTGCTAGTGGTTTGGAACGCAAACAGGGGAACCAAGAGACCCAGTACTTC	CASGLERKQGNQETQYF
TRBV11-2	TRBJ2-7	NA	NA	TGTGCCAGCAGCTTACGTGAGGTCGAGCAGTACTTC	CASSLREVEQYF
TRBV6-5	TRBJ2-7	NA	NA	TGTGCCAGCAGTGGCAGGGGCTACGAGCAGTACTTC	CASSGRGYEQYF
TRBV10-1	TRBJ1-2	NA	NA	TGCGCCAGCAGTGACCATAAGGGAGGACCTTCCTATGGCTACACCTTC	CASSDHKGGPSYGYTF
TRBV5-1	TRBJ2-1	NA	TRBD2	TGCGCCAGCAGCTTGAGTCCCCGGCTAGCGGGTTACAATGAGCAGTTCTTC	CASSLSPRLAGYNEQFF
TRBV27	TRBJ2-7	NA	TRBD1	TGTGCCAGCAGTAGAGGGACAGGGTTTTTTTACGAGCAGTACTTC	CASSRGTGFFYEQYF
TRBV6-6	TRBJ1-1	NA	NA	TGTGCCAGCAGTTACCACATACCGCCAGGGGAAGCTTTCTTT	CASSYHIPPGEAFF
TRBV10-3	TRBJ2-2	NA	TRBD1	TGTGCCATCAGGGACAGGGTAGACACCGGGGAGCTGTTTTTT	CAIRDRVDTGELFF
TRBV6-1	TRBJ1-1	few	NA	TGTGCCAGCAGTGAATTAACAGGGTACGCTGAAGCTTTCTTT	CASSELTGYAEAFF
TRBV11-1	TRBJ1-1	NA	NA	TGTGCCAGCAGCTTATCAACATACACTGAAGCTTTCTTT	CASSLSTYTEAFF
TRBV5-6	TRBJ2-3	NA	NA	TGTGCCAGCAGCTTGAAAGGAGGGCCAAGGGATACGCAGTATTTT	CASSLKGGPRDTQYF
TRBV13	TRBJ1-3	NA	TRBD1	TGTGCCAGCAGCTTGGGGACAGCCGGAAACACCATATATTTT	CASSLGTAGNTIYF
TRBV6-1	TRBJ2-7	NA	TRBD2	TGTGCCAGTCGACTAGCGGGGACCTACGAGCAGTACTTC	CASRLAGTYEQYF
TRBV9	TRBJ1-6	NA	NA	TGTGCCAGCGGCCAAGGACAGCTTAATTCACCCCTCCACTTT	CASGQGQLNSPLHF
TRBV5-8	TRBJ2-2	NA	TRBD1	TGTGCCAGCAGCTACAGACAGGGGGCGCCTCCCGGGGAGCTGTTTTTT	CASSYRQGAPPGELFF
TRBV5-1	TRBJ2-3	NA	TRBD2	TGCGCCAGCCGTTTGTTAAAGCGGGGGGGACGTAGGGTGGATACGCAGTATTTT	CASRLLKRGGRRVDTQYF
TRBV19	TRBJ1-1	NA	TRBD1	TGTGCCAGTAGCTGGACAGGGCCGAACACTGAAGCTTTCTTT	CASSWTGPNTEAFF
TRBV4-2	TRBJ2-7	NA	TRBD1	TGTGCCAGCAGCCAAGGGACAGGGAGCTCCTACGAGCAGTACTTC	CASSQGTGSSYEQYF
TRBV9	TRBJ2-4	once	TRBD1	TGTGCCAGCAGCGTAGGGCCGCGGATGGACAGGGGGCTTGGCATTCAGTACTTC	CASSVGPRMDRGLGIQYF
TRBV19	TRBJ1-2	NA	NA	TGTGCCAGTATGGGGGGCTATGGCTACACCTTC	CASMGGYGYTF